This TCR beta chain was recorded in a study of T cell repertoires in cytomegalovirus infection. Findings of the study overall: Clonotype analysis showed dominance of the ex vivo response by HLA-C-restricted CMV-specific TCR beta clonotypes.

TCRdb independently ran MiXCR on the reads; one entry per CDR3 protein. This table holds about 180,000 distinct CDR3 sequences, about a sixth found once. In regard to this clonotype: The antigen is unknown.

Germline V gene lookup returns CDR1 SQVTM and CDR2 ANQGSEA. J was trimmed by 2 bases and V by 4 bases; bases with no gene match: 4. The length of the CDR3 is 13 residues. This TCR came from a human donor in good health (CMV status not recorded). Some clones in this sample may be carry-over from other donors' samples. The chain combines TRBV29-1 with TRBJ1-2, with 7 bases fitting TRBD1. The sequenced sample consisted of CD8+ T cells from PBMCs. DNA for the CDR3: TGCAGCGTTGTTTCGGGACAGAACTATGGCTACACCTTC. Its translation is CSVVSGQNYGYTF. The full variable domain, in which reference TRBV29-1 and TRBJ1-2 provide the parts outside the CDR3, is SAVISQKPSRDICQRGTSLTIQCQVDSQVTMMFWYRQQPGQSLTLIATANQGSEATYESGFVIDKFPISRPNLTFSTLTVSNMSPEDSSIYLCSVVSGQNYGYTFGSGTRLTVV.